The 5 T cell receptor beta chains in this list originate from one sample, sequenced in a study of blood T cell repertoires in COVID-19. Repertoires were generated with immunoSEQ multiplex PCR, while TCRdb's copy carries only in-frame clones and drops some. This sample has 60,000 to 80,000 clones; approximately 80% occur once, and the top ten carry less than 4.5%. Sequenced input: PBMCs or T cells enriched from blood (not recorded which). The receptors were sampled from a woman aged 35 to 49 with acute COVID-19.

The chain couples TRBV11-2 to TRBJ2-5; weak D call: TRBD1 (5 bases). Trimming took off 0 bases at V and 5 bases at J, with 13 bases between the two ends. The CDR3 has 15 amino acids. Looked up from germline, CDR1 is SGHAT and CDR2 is FQNNGV. The CDR3 sequence: CASSLDGQAGETQYF. CDR3 DNA: TGTGCCAGCAGCTTAGATGGCCAAGCAGGGGAGACCCAGTACTTC. The entire variable domain, with the rest obtained from reference TRBV11-2 and TRBJ2-5, is as follows: EAGVAQSPRYKIIEKRQSVAFWCNPISGHATLYWYQQILGQGPKLLIQFQNNGVVDDSQLPKDRFSAERLKGVDSTLKIQPAKLEDSAVYLCASSLDGQAGETQYFGPGTRLLVL.

This sequence joins TRBV9 and TRBJ2-7; 8 bases are a match to TRBD1. The CDR3 contains 14 residues. Unmatched junction bases numbered 6, after V lost 4 bases and J lost 3 bases. Germline values: CDR1 SGDLS, CDR2 YYNGEE. The CDR3 here is CASSIQDRDYEQYF. CDR3 nucleotides: TGTGCCAGCAGCATCCAGGACAGGGACTACGAGCAGTACTTC. Based on the CDR3 plus reference TRBV9 and TRBJ2-7, the full variable domain is DSGVTQTPKHLITATGQRVTLRCSPRSGDLSVYWYQQSLDQGLQFLIQYYNGEERAKGNILERFSAQQFPDLHSELNLSSLELGDSALYFCASSIQDRDYEQYFGPGTRLTVT.

This clone has only a few counts. The chain combines TRBV6-1 with TRBJ1-5, with D possibly matching TRBD1 (6 bases). This CDR3 comprises 15 residues. The V gene lost 1 base and the J gene lost 2 bases, with 9 bases spanning the gap. CDR1 and CDR2 from the germline V gene are MNHNS and SASEGT. CDR3 coding DNA: TGTGCCAGCAGTGAAGGGGCAGGGGGCAATCAGCCCCAGCATTTT. It translates to CASSEGAGGNQPQHF.

This clone was found a few times. The rearrangement uses TRBV28 and TRBJ2-3, with D unresolved. Trimming left V 6 bases short and J 2 bases short, with 12 bases between. This CDR3 is 14 amino acids long. Germline V gene lookup returns CDR1 MDHEN and CDR2 SYDVKM. In DNA, the CDR3 is TGTGCCAGCAGGATGACTGGCGACACAGATACGCAGTATTTT. Protein sequence: CASRMTGDTDTQYF.

The chain couples TRBV12-5 to TRBJ2-7, with 9 nucleotides matching TRBD1. Germline loops: CDR1 LGHNT, CDR2 FRNRAP. The CDR3 spans 14 residues. J was trimmed by 5 bases and V by 6 bases; bases with no gene match: 8. The CDR3, as DNA: TGTGCTAGTGGCCGGGGACAGGGAAAGAACGAGCAGTACGTC. Translating gives CASGRGQGKNEQYV.